What follows is one T cell receptor beta chain and its context. Its antigen is currently unknown. This specimen comes from a study of T-cell memory formation after mild COVID-19. Study at large: TCR clusters showed largely donor specificity.

The V end was cut by 5 bases, the J end by 0 bases, with 14 bases between. CDR1 is KGHSH, CDR2 LQKENI, per germline. The CDR3 has 16 residues. TCRdb used MiXCR to reprocess the 5' RACE reads, holding one entry per CDR3 protein. The data show about 400,000 distinct CDR3 sequences, 20% to 30% seen once. Notes on the study in general: Some SARS-CoV-2-responding clones were already detected in memory before infection.

The rearrangement joins TRBV18 to TRBJ2-1; D is undetermined. The receptor's source is an adult woman who had mild COVID-19 (a few samples of this study predate the infection). Cell type and time point are not known. Sequences were obtained from PBMCs or a T cell subset sorted from them (not recorded which). The CDR3 bases are TGTGCCAGCTCAAGCTACCCCCCCTCCTCCTACAATGAGCAGTTCTTC. It yields the protein CASSSYPPSSYNEQFF.